This note documents a single TCR beta chain sequence. Time point of the sample: after dendritic cell vaccination, including at tumor progression/relapse. Before vaccination, two weeks after the third vaccination, and at progression, PBMC were collected. The data are from a study of glioma-infiltrating T cells after dendritic cell vaccination. Input was 2 to 2.5 ug genomic DNA, or all available if less. The primer mix had 60 V beta and 13 J beta primers. This table comes from immunoSEQ multiplex PCR, and its TCRdb copy is limited to in-frame clones, with some not included. The sample consists of approximately 93,000 clones, 85% of them appearing once. The ends lost 10 bases at V and 4 bases at J; junction bases unmatched: 9. Germline V gives CDR1 ENHRY, CDR2 SYGVKD. The CDR3 is made up of 16 amino acids.

The chain employs TRBV10-3 and TRBJ2-3; 15 bases are a match to TRBD2. Sequences were derived from blood, sampled after dendritic cell vaccination. The receptor was isolated from a human donor with glioblastoma. As DNA, the CDR3 is TGTGCCACCATGGGACTAGCGGGGGGAGAAGCAGATACGCAGTATTTT. It yields the protein CATMGLAGGEADTQYF.